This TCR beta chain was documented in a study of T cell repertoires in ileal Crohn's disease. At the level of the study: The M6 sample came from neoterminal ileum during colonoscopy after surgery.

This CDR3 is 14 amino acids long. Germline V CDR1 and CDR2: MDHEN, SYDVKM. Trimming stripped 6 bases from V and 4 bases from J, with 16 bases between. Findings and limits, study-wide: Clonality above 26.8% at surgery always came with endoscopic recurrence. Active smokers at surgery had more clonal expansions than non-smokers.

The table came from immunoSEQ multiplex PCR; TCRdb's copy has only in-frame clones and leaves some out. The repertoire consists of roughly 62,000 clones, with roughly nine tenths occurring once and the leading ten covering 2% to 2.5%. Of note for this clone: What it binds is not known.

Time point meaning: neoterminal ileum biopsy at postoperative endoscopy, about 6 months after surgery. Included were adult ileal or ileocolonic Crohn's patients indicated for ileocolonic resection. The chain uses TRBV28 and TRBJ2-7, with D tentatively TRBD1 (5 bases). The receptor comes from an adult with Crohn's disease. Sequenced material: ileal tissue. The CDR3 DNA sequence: TGTGCCAGCAGAATGGGAAGGGGCGGTTACGAGCAGTACGTC. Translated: CASRMGRGGYEQYV.